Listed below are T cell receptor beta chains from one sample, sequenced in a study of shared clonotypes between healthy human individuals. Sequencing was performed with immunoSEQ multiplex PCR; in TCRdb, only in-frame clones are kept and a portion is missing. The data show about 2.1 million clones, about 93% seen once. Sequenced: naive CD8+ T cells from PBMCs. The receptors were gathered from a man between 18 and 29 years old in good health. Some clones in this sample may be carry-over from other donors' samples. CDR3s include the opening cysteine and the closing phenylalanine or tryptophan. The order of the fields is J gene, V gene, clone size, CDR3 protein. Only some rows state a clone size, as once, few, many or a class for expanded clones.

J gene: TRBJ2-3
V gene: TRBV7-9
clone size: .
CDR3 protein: CASSSTRQGGTDTQYF

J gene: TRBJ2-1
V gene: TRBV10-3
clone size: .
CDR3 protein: CAIRTGLAGIYNEQFF

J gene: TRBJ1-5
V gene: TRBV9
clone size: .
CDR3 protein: CASSVVGGPRPQHF

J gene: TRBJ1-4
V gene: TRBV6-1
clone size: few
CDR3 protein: CASKRGYEKLFF

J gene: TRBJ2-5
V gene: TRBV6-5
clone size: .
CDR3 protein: CASSDRGWGETQYF

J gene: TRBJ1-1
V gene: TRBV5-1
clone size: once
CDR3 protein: CASSRAITGNTEAFF

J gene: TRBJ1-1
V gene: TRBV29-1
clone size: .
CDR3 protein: CSITGGRRAEAFF

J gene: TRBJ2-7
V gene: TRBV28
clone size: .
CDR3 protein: CASSLAGGGYEQYF

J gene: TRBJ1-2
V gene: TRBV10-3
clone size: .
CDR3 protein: CAISEGQRYGYTF

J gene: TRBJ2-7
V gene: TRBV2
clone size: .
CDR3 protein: CASTHRDSYEQYF

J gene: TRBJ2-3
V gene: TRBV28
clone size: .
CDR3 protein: CASSVQTASPDTQYF

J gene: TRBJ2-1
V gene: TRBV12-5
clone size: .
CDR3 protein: CASGLTSGGSGEQFF

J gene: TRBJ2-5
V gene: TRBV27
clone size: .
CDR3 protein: CASSPRGGWETQYF

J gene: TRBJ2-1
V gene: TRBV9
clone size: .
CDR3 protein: CASSVYGTGGNNEQFF

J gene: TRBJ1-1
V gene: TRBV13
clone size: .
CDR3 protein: CASSPQGISTEAFF

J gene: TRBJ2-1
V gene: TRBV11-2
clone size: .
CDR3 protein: CASSFSGEQFF

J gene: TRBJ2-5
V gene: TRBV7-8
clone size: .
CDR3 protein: CASSLDRTSGRDQETQYF

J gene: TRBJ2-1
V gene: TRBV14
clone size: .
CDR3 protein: CASSPKLSGGYNEQFF

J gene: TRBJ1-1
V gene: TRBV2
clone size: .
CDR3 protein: CASSLGGSMNTEAFF

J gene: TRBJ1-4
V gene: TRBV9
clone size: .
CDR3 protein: CASSVEGSTNEKLFF

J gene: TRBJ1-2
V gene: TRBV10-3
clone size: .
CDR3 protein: CAINTGGANDGYTF

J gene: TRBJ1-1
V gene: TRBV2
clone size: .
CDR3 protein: CASGQDRGVTEAFF

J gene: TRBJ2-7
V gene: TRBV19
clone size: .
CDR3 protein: CASSVSPGAMNEQYF

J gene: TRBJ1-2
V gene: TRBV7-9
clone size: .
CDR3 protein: CASSSDLRDRATYGYTF

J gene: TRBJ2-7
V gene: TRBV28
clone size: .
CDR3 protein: CASSPPSLSKEQYF

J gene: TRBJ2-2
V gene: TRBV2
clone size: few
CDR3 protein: CAIVLGTGGTGELFF

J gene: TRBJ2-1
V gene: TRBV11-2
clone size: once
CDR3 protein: CASSPTIQGKVFF

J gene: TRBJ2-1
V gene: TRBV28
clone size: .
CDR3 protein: CASSRAYNEQFF

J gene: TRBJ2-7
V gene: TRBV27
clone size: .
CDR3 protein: CASSLFYTTSGSLVEQYF

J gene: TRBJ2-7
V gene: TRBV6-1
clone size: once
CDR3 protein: CATNDGITGTRGVYEQYF

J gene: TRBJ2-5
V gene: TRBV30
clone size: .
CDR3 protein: CAWSVQGQETQYF

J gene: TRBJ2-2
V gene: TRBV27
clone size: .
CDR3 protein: CASSLSHIPGGAEVGELFF

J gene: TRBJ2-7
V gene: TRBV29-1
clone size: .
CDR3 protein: CSVLDRLRYEQYF

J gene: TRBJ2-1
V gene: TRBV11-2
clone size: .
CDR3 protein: CASSLEAGGRNEQFF

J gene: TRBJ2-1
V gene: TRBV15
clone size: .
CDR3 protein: CATSRVLTGVFDEQFF

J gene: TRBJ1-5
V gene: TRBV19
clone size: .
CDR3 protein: CASNKGNQPQHF

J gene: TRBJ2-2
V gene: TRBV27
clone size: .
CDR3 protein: CASSLLTANTGELFF

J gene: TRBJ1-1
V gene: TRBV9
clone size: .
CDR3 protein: CASSVAGTGRTEAFF

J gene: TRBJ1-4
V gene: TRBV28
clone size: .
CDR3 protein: CASSLLVPQLAEKLFF

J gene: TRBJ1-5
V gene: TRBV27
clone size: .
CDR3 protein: CASSPGTGGQPQHF

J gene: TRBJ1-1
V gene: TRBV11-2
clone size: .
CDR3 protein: CASSLGPGTNTEAFF

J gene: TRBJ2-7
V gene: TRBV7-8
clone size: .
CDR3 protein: CASSSYSSSYEQYF

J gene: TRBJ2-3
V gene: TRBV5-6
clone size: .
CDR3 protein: CASSLGSGAVQYF

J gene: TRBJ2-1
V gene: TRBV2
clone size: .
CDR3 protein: CASSERTQREDNEQFF

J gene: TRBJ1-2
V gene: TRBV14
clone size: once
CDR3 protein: CASSQHRGYYGYTF

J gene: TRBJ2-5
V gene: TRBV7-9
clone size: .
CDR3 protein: CASSRQLQETQYF